These 15 T cell receptor beta chains were all obtained from the same sample, sequenced in a study of OX40 agonist ivuxolimab in advanced cancers. Repertoires were generated with immunoSEQ multiplex PCR, while TCRdb's copy carries only in-frame clones and drops some. The table records under 65,000 clones, around 93% of them present only once. Sequences were derived from CD4+ or CD8+ T cells sorted from blood, sampled in a trial of the OX40 agonist ivuxolimab. The receptors were gathered from an adult with an advanced solid tumor such as melanoma, head and neck, liver or kidney cancer.

J is TRBJ1-4 and V is TRBV2; 12 bases are a match to TRBD1. The germline V gene has CDR1 SNHLY and CDR2 FYNNEI. V shed 7 bases and J 11 bases; nucleotides not matched to a gene: 8. This CDR3 has 14 amino acids. The CDR3: CASKEGTGGRKLFF. The CDR3 DNA follows: TGTGCCAGCAAAGAAGGGACAGGGGGCCGGAAACTGTTTTTT.

The chain employs TRBV7-2 and TRBJ1-2, with 7 nucleotides matching TRBD1. The trim removed 5 bases at V and 3 bases at J, leaving 3 bases unmatched. The CDR3 has 13 residues. Germline CDR1 is SGHTA and CDR2 is FQGNSA. DNA of the CDR3: TGTGCCAGCAGCGCAACAGGGGACTATGGCTACACCTTC. Amino acid sequence: CASSATGDYGYTF.

The chain uses TRBV5-6 and TRBJ1-4; 9 bases agree with TRBD1. Germline V gene lookup returns CDR1 SGHDT and CDR2 YYEEEE. CDR3 length: 16 residues. V lost 3 bases and J lost 5; bases outside the gene matches: 8. CDR3 residues: CASSSLDRGENEKLFF. The CDR3 coding sequence is TGTGCCAGCAGCTCCCTTGACAGGGGGGAGAATGAAAAACTGTTTTTT.

The rearrangement joins TRBV4-1 to TRBJ1-4, with 10 bases identical to TRBD1. Germline V gene data show CDR1 as MGHRA and CDR2 as YSYEKL. V trimming: 0 bases; J trimming: 8 bases; junction bases outside the gene matches: 3. This CDR3 comprises 15 residues. The CDR3 spells CASSQETGGREKLFF. In DNA form, the CDR3 reads TGCGCCAGCAGCCAAGAGACAGGGGGCCGCGAAAAACTGTTTTTT.

The chain employs TRBV28 and TRBJ2-5; 7 nucleotides match TRBD1. V gave up 6 bases and J gave up 5 bases; unmatched junction bases: 9. Germline CDR1 and CDR2: MDHEN and SYDVKM. The CDR3 is 14 amino acids. CDR3 amino acids: CASRLTGSGETQYF. The CDR3 region has the DNA TGTGCCAGCAGATTGACAGGGAGTGGGGAGACCCAGTACTTC.

This chain connects TRBV5-4 to TRBJ1-2, with TRBD1 matching 7 bases. The V and J ends lost 2 bases and 7 bases, in that order; junction bases with no gene match: 5. CDR3 length: 13 amino acids. Germline V CDR1 and CDR2: SGHNT, YYREEE (reference sequence). CDR3 residues: CASSFTTGPGYTF. The CDR3 nucleotides read TGTGCCAGCAGCTTTACGACAGGGCCTGGCTACACCTTC. Full variable domain (rest looked up from reference TRBV5-4 and TRBJ1-2): ETGVTQSPTHLIKTRGQQVTLRCSSQSGHNTVSWYQQALGQGPQFIFQYYREEENGRGNFPPRFSGLQFPNYSSELNVNALELDDSALYLCASSFTTGPGYTFGSGTRLTVV.

This clone appeared once. This chain joins TRBV6-1 and TRBJ2-5, with 11 positions matching TRBD2. The ends lost 4 bases at V and 4 bases at J; junction bases unmatched: 17. Germline lookup yields CDR1 MNHNS and CDR2 SASEGT. The CDR3 contains 19 residues. The CDR3 DNA reads as TGTGCCAGCAGTGTCCGGGCTAGCGGGAGGCGAGGTGGTGGAGAGACCCAGTACTTC. Protein sequence: CASSVRASGRRGGGETQYF.

The genes are TRBV27 and TRBJ2-6; D might be TRBD2 (7 bases). CDR1 is MNHEY, CDR2 SMNVEV, per germline (reference sequence). Trimming took off 1 base at V and 3 bases at J, with 10 bases between the two ends. CDR3 size: 16 residues. The CDR3 reads CASSLYGGLGANVLTF. CDR3 in DNA: TGTGCCAGCAGTTTATACGGGGGGCTTGGGGCCAACGTCCTGACTTTC.

This sequence joins TRBV2 and TRBJ2-4; tentatively, D is TRBD1 (5 bases). Trimming took 7 bases from V and 0 from J, leaving 16 bases between them. Germline-derived CDR1 and CDR2 are SNHLY and FYNNEI. The CDR3 is 16 residues long. DNA of the CDR3: TGTGCCAGCACCCCGGACATCCTTGTAGCCAAAAACATTCAGTACTTC. Amino acid sequence: CASTPDILVAKNIQYF.

CDR3 amino acids: CASSSGQGALIQYF. CDR3 nucleotide sequence: TGTGCCAGCAGCTCGGGACAGGGGGCTCTTATTCAGTACTTC. J is TRBJ2-4 and V is TRBV7-2; 12 nucleotides align to TRBD1. The CDR3 length is 14 residues. Germline loops: CDR1 SGHTA, CDR2 FQGNSA. The ends lost 4 bases at V and 10 bases at J; junction bases unmatched: 5.

This chain uses TRBV29-1 with TRBJ2-2; 8 bases fit TRBD2. V shed 6 bases, J shed 5 bases, and the junction held 14 bases outside the gene matches. CDR3 length equals 16 residues. CDR1 SQVTM and CDR2 ANQGSEA come from the germline V gene. The CDR3 sequence is CSVKRLAGGGTGELFF. CDR3 sequence (DNA): TGCAGCGTGAAACGGTTGGCGGGAGGAGGAACCGGGGAGCTGTTTTTT.

The J gene is TRBJ2-7, the V gene TRBV6-5, with 8 bases that match TRBD2. Per germline, CDR1 MNHEY and CDR2 SVGAGI. CDR3 size: 14 residues. The V segment lost 5 bases and the J segment 2 bases; nucleotides outside the gene matches: 5. This CDR3 is CASSPGLGTYEQYF. CDR3 in DNA: TGTGCCAGCAGTCCGGGACTAGGGACCTACGAGCAGTACTTC.

The J gene is TRBJ1-3, the V gene TRBV19; D gene ambiguous. The CDR3 covers 14 residues. V was clipped by 5 bases and J by 1 base, with 9 bases between them. Per germline, CDR1 LNHDA and CDR2 SQIVND (reference sequence). DNA of the CDR3: TGTGCCAGTAGTGTGAGCCCGTCTGGAAACACCATATATTTT. This sequence encodes CASSVSPSGNTIYF.

The chain links TRBV28 to TRBJ1-1; 9 positions match TRBD1. Trimming took 5 bases from V and 5 from J; bases not matched to a gene: 3. Germline V CDR1 and CDR2: MDHEN, SYDVKM. This CDR3 is 13 amino acids long. The CDR3 DNA reads as TGTGCCAGCAGTCTACAGGGGGCAACTGAAGCTTTCTTT. Translation gives CASSLQGATEAFF.

The chain is built from TRBV7-8 and TRBJ1-6; unclear D gene. CDR3 size: 12 residues. V shed 0 bases and J shed 9 bases, with 3 bases lying between them. Germline V CDR1 and CDR2: SGHVS, FQNEAQ. The CDR3 region is CASSLAGSPLHF. The CDR3 DNA reads as TGTGCCAGCAGCTTAGCTGGTTCACCCCTCCACTTT.